Shown below are 22 T cell receptor beta chains from a single sample sequenced in a study of memory CD4+ T cells and cytomegalovirus serostatus. Single viable CD3+CD4+CD8-CD45RO+ cells were sorted as the memory CD4+ T cells. Some clones are missing from TCRdb's copy, which holds only in-frame ones; the method was immunoSEQ multiplex PCR. This repertoire shows approximately 41,000 clones, 75% to 85% found once; its top ten account for roughly 6.7%. The sequencing input was memory CD4+ T cells from blood. The source is an adult in good health and CMV-seronegative.

This sequence joins TRBV28 and TRBJ2-2; possibly TRBD2 for D (6 bases). Germline lookup yields CDR1 MDHEN and CDR2 SYDVKM. The CDR3 totals 16 residues. V was cut by 6 bases and J by 7 bases, with 21 bases left in between. The CDR3 is CASSPPGLLRGGELFF. The CDR3 bases are TGTGCCAGCAGCCCTCCGGGACTCCTAAGAGGCGGGGAGCTGTTTTTT.

The gene calls are TRBV5-6 and TRBJ1-1, with a weak D call TRBD1 (5 bases). This CDR3 contains 12 residues. V was shortened by 0 bases and J by 11 bases, with 11 bases between the two germline ends. Germline V lookup: CDR1 SGHDT, CDR2 YYEEEE. CDR3 region: CASSLEVGDAFF. For the CDR3, the DNA is TGTGCCAGCAGCTTGGAGGTAGGGGATGCTTTCTTT.

J is TRBJ2-3 and V is TRBV9; 14 positions agree with TRBD2. This CDR3 contains 17 residues. J gave up 4 bases and V 0 bases, and 4 bases lay outside the gene matches. Germline lookup yields CDR1 SGDLS and CDR2 YYNGEE. This CDR3 reads CASSVEGTSGSSDTQYF. CDR3 in DNA: TGTGCCAGCAGCGTAGAGGGGACTAGCGGGAGTTCAGATACGCAGTATTTT.

The gene calls are TRBV7-2 and TRBJ2-3, with 8 bases lining up with TRBD1. V trimming: 4 bases; J trimming: 2 bases; junction bases outside the gene matches: 8. Germline lookup yields CDR1 SGHTA and CDR2 FQGNSA. The CDR3 sequence is 16 residues long. CDR3 amino acids: CASSSGRDRLTDTQYF. CDR3 nucleotides: TGTGCCAGCAGCTCCGGCCGGGACAGGCTCACAGATACGCAGTATTTT. Variable domain in full (rest from reference TRBV7-2 and TRBJ2-3): GAGVSQSPSNKVTEKGKDVELRCDPISGHTALYWYRQSLGQGLEFLIYFQGNSAPDKSGLPSDRFSAERTGGSVSTLTIQRTQQEDSAVYLCASSSGRDRLTDTQYFGPGTRLTVL.

The chain uses TRBV11-3 and TRBJ2-3; TRBD1 is a possible D gene (5 bases). Per the germline V gene, CDR1 is SGHNT and CDR2 is YENEEA. This CDR3 comprises 13 residues. Trimming removed 5 bases at V and 6 bases at J, with 12 bases between. In nucleotides, the CDR3 is TGTGCCAGCAGCCCCCAGGGATGGGATACGCAGTATTTT. Its protein product is CASSPQGWDTQYF.

The chain uses TRBV21-1 and TRBJ2-2; TRBD2 reflects the table's D call only, with no check against the DNA. TRBV21-1 is a pseudogene locus. This CDR3 has 15 residues. CDR3 coding DNA: TGTGCCATTCCGATTGCGGGAGGATGTACCGGGGAGCTGTTTTTT. This sequence encodes CAIPIAGGCTGELFF.

This clone came up a few times. The gene calls are TRBV5-4 and TRBJ2-1, with a weak D call TRBD2 (5 bases). From germline, CDR1 is SGHNT and CDR2 YYREEE (reference sequence). This CDR3 is built from 14 residues. V was clipped by 5 bases and J by 3 bases, with 12 bases between them. CDR3 nucleotides: TGTGCCAGCAGAGAGGGTCCCAACTACAATGAGCAGTTCTTC. This sequence encodes CASREGPNYNEQFF.

The chain employs TRBV4-1 and TRBJ2-1; tentative D call: TRBD2 (5 bases). The CDR3 has 16 residues. Germline V lookup: CDR1 MGHRA, CDR2 YSYEKL. The ends were cut back, 1 base at V and 0 bases at J, with 10 bases in the middle. The CDR3 region has the DNA TGCGCCAGCAGCCAAGTGGACTTGATCTCCTACAATGAGCAGTTCTTC. Translated, it gives CASSQVDLISYNEQFF.

This chain uses TRBV19 with TRBJ1-1, with 12 bases matching TRBD1. This CDR3 is 15 amino acids long. J lost 1 base, V lost 5 bases, and 2 bases had no gene match. The germline V gene has CDR1 LNHDA and CDR2 SQIVND (reference sequence). The DNA for the CDR3 is TGTGCCAGTAGTGGGACAGGGGGCCAGAACACTGAAGCTTTCTTT. Translation gives CASSGTGGQNTEAFF.

J is TRBJ2-2 and V is TRBV5-6; 7 nucleotides align to TRBD2. Trimming took 3 bases from V and 7 from J; bases not matched to a gene: 15. CDR3 size: 17 residues. Per the germline V gene, CDR1 is SGHDT and CDR2 is YYEEEE. CDR3 in amino acids: CASSSAREGQIGGELFF. DNA for the CDR3: TGTGCCAGCAGCTCCGCTAGGGAGGGTCAAATAGGCGGGGAGCTGTTTTTT. Full variable domain (missing parts from reference TRBV5-6 and TRBJ2-2): DAGVTQSPTHLIKTRGQQVTLRCSPKSGHDTVSWYQQALGQGPQFIFQYYEEEERQRGNFPDRFSGHQFPNYSSELNVNALLLGDSALYLCASSSAREGQIGGELFFGEGSRLTVL.

The chain joins TRBV15 to TRBJ2-1; TRBD2 is a possible D gene (5 bases). With 4 bases removed from V and 9 bases from J, the gap between germline ends came to 16 bases. The CDR3 runs 14 residues. Germline CDR1 is LNHNV and CDR2 is YYDKDF (reference sequence). The DNA of the CDR3 is TGTGCCACCAGCACACGGACCCCGGGGAGTGAGCAGTTCTTC. Residues: CATSTRTPGSEQFF.

V gene TRBV14 combines with J gene TRBJ1-3, with unresolved D. CDR1 is SGHDN, CDR2 FVKESK, per germline. The CDR3 totals 11 residues. Deletions cut 3 bases from V and 5 bases from J, with 2 bases between. The chain's CDR3 is CASSQRNTIYF. The CDR3 region has the DNA TGTGCCAGCAGCCAGAGAAACACCATATATTTT. Using reference TRBV14 and TRBJ1-3 for the parts outside the CDR3, the full variable domain is EAGVTQFPSHSVIEKGQTVTLRCDPISGHDNLYWYRRVMGKEIKFLLHFVKESKQDESGMPNNRFLAERTGGTYSTLKVQPAELEDSGVYFCASSQRNTIYFGEGSWLTVV.

The gene calls are TRBV5-1 and TRBJ2-7, with TRBD1 as a possible D gene (5 bases). This CDR3 is built from 16 residues. Germline V lookup: CDR1 SGHRS, CDR2 YFSETQ. Trimming cost V 0 bases and J 0 bases, with 13 bases left between them. The CDR3: CASSLAEQVLSYEQYF. CDR3 in DNA: TGCGCCAGCAGCTTGGCCGAACAGGTTCTCTCCTACGAGCAGTACTTC.

The rearrangement uses TRBV11-3 and TRBJ2-5; no reliable D call. Germline V lookup: CDR1 SGHNT, CDR2 YENEEA. Between the trimmed V and J ends, which lost 5 bases and 0 bases, there was a span of 7 bases. The CDR3 is 13 residues long. In nucleotides, the CDR3 is TGTGCCAGCAGCCGACAAAACCAAGAGACCCAGTACTTC. This translates into CASSRQNQETQYF.

By share of the sample, this clone is medium-sized (0.01 to 0.1%). The chain couples TRBV9 to TRBJ2-3, with 9 bases fitting TRBD2. There are 15 residues in the CDR3. J gave up 0 bases and V 4 bases, and 3 bases lay outside the gene matches. In germline, CDR1 is SGDLS, CDR2 YYNGEE. The CDR3 is CASSSSGASTDTQYF. The CDR3 coding sequence is TGTGCCAGCAGCTCTAGCGGGGCTAGCACAGATACGCAGTATTTT.

The chain employs TRBV18 and TRBJ2-2; possible D gene TRBD2, 6 bases. From germline, CDR1 is KGHSH and CDR2 LQKENI. CDR3 length: 16 amino acids. Trimming pared 3 bases from V and 4 bases from J, leaving 15 bases between. As DNA, the CDR3 is TGTGCCAGCTCACCCGCCGGGGGTTGGAGCACCGGGGAGCTGTTTTTT. It codes for CASSPAGGWSTGELFF.

The table lists this clone with a count of one. The chain combines TRBV6-5 with TRBJ1-5; 12 nucleotides align to TRBD1. J gave up 0 bases and V 7 bases, and 1 base lay outside the gene matches. This CDR3 is built from 15 residues. From germline, CDR1 is MNHEY and CDR2 SVGAGI. For the CDR3, the DNA is TGTGCCAGCAAGGGACAGGGGGCTAGCAATCAGCCCCAGCATTTT. Its translation is CASKGQGASNQPQHF.

The V gene is TRBV4-3, the J gene TRBJ2-7, with TRBD2 matching over 8 bases. With 4 bases clipped from V and 4 bases from J, the junction kept 6 bases outside the gene matches. There are 14 residues in the CDR3. The V gene's germline CDR1 is LGHNA and CDR2 YSLEER. DNA for the CDR3: TGCGCCAGCAGCCCCGCGGGAGGCGGGTACGAGCAGTACTTC. It yields the protein CASSPAGGGYEQYF.

V is TRBV28 and J is TRBJ1-1; 9 bases match TRBD1. The ends lost 6 bases at V and 5 bases at J; junction bases unmatched: 7. This CDR3 is 14 amino acids long. Germline-derived CDR1 and CDR2 are MDHEN and SYDVKM. For the CDR3, the DNA is TGTGCCAGCAGGATTTCCGGGACAGGGACTGAAGCTTTCTTT. This gives the protein CASRISGTGTEAFF.

This chain connects TRBV7-3 to TRBJ2-2, with D unclear. The CDR3 runs 12 residues. The V end was cut by 4 bases, the J end by 3 bases, with 3 bases between. Germline values: CDR1 SGHTA, CDR2 FQGTGA. CDR3 protein: CASSSYTGELFF. DNA of the CDR3: TGTGCCAGCAGCTCTTACACCGGGGAGCTGTTTTTT.

This clone was counted a few times. The chain has TRBV2 and TRBJ1-5; D uncertain. The CDR3 is made up of 14 amino acids. The V gene's germline CDR1 is SNHLY and CDR2 FYNNEI. V was clipped by 6 bases and J by 7 bases, with 16 bases between them. CDR3 sequence: CASRELRVNQPQHF. The CDR3 DNA reads TGTGCCAGCAGGGAGTTGAGGGTTAACCAGCCCCAGCATTTT.

The chain links TRBV11-2 to TRBJ2-2, with D maybe TRBD1 (6 bases). V was clipped by 5 bases and J by 7 bases, with 11 bases between them. This CDR3 is 13 amino acids long. CDR1 SGHAT and CDR2 FQNNGV come from the germline V gene. The DNA of the CDR3 is TGTGCCAGCAGCGTAAACAGGGACGGGGAGCTGTTTTTT. This codes for CASSVNRDGELFF.